The source of this TCR beta chain is a study of blood T cell repertoires in COVID-19. Across the study: COVID-19 samples from acute and convalescent phases originated in the United States, Italy and Spain. PBMCs, B-cell-depleted T cells, or T cells were the source of the cDNA or gDNA that made up the material.

Seattle patient enrollment occurred during active infection, with longitudinal follow-up thereafter. The V gene lost 3 bases and the J gene lost 1 base, with 6 bases spanning the gap. The V gene's germline CDR1 is SGHTA and CDR2 FQGNSA. The CDR3 contains 13 residues. Per the original methods: It was from reference gene primer amplification that nucleated cell counts were estimated. The table came from immunoSEQ multiplex PCR; TCRdb's copy has only in-frame clones and leaves some out. D and trimming were read from the DNA, whereas the V and J calls and clone size are those reported in that table. The table has 250,000 to 400,000 clones, roughly 90% seen once. About this clone: Other DNA sequences in the sample encode the same CDR3.

Material: peripheral blood. V gene TRBV7-2 combines with J gene TRBJ1-1; D is unclear. The sequence derives from a woman under 40 with COVID-19, enrolled during active disease. CDR3 nucleotide sequence: TGTGCCAGCAGCTTGGTCGGGAACACTGAAGCTTTCTTT. Its protein is CASSLVGNTEAFF.